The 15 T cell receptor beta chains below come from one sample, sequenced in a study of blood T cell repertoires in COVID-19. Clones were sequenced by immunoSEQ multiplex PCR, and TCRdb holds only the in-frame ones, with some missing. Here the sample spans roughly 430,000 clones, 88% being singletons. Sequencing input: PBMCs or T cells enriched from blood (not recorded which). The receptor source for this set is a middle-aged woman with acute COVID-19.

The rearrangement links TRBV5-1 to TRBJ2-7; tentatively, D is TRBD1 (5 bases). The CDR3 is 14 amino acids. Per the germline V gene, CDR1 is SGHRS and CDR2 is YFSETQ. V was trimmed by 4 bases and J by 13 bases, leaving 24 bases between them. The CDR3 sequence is CASSPLSTRAPTYF. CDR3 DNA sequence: TGCGCCAGCAGCCCCCTTAGCACCAGGGCCCCTACTTACTTC.

In DNA form, the CDR3 reads TGTGCCAGCAGCCGTAGCTACTTAAGACTAGCCAGCTCCTACGAGCAGTACTTC. It yields the protein CASSRSYLRLASSYEQYF. V gene TRBV5-6 combines with J gene TRBJ2-7, with 7 bases aligning to TRBD2. The germline V gene encodes CDR1 SGHDT and CDR2 YYEEEE. V dropped 4 bases and J dropped 0; count of bases not matched to a gene: 16. The CDR3 consists of 18 residues.

The DNA for the CDR3 is TGTGCCAGCAGCTCCCCTAGCTCTGGGGCCAACGTCCTGACTTTC. It codes for CASSSPSSGANVLTF. V gene TRBV13 combines with J gene TRBJ2-6; D not resolved. The V end lost 4 bases, the J end lost 0 bases, and 7 bases lay between the germline ends. CDR1 and CDR2 (germline): PRHDT, FYEKMQ (reference sequence). This CDR3 has 15 residues. The whole variable domain, remainder taken from reference TRBV13 and TRBJ2-6, is AAGVIQSPRHLIKEKRETATLKCYPIPRHDTVYWYQQGPGQDPQFLISFYEKMQSDKGSIPDRFSAQQFSDYHSELNMSSLELGDSALYFCASSSPSSGANVLTFGAGSRLTVL.

CDR3 DNA sequence: TGTGCAAGTCGCTTAGCGAGAAGACAGGGGGTAGGTTCACCCCTCCACTTT. This gives the protein CASRLARRQGVGSPLHF. The chain recombines TRBV12-2 with TRBJ1-6; TRBD1, the table's D call, was not compared with the DNA. TRBV12-2 is annotated as a pseudogene. The CDR3 has 17 residues.

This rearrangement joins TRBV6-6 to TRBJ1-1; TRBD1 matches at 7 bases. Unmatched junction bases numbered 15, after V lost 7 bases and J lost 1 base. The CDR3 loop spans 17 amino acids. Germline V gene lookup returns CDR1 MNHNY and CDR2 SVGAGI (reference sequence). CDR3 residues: CASIRTGVTGSNTEAFF. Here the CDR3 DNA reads TGTGCCAGCATTCGAACAGGGGTAACGGGTTCGAACACTGAAGCTTTCTTT.

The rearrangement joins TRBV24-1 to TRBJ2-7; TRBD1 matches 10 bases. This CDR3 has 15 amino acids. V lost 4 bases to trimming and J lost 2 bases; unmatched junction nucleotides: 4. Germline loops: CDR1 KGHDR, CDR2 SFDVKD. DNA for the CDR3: TGTGCCACCAGTGAAGGGACAGGGGTTCCCTACGAGCAGTACTTC. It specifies CATSEGTGVPYEQYF.

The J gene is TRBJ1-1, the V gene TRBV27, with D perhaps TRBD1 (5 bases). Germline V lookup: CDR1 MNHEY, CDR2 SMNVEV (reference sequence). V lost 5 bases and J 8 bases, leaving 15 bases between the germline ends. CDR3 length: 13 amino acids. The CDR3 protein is CASSRGGRDEAFF. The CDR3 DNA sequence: TGTGCCAGCAGTCGCGGGGGGAGGGACGAAGCTTTCTTT.

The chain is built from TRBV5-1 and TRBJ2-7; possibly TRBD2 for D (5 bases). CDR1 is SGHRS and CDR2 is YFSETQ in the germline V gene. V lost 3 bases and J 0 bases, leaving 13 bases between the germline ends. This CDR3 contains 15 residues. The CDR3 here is CASSSPTTFSYEQYF. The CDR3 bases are TGCGCCAGCAGCTCGCCGACTACATTCTCCTACGAGCAGTACTTC.

CDR3: CASSWGGSNQPQHF. The DNA of the CDR3 is TGTGCCAGCAGCTGGGGGGGCAGCAATCAGCCCCAGCATTTT. The chain has TRBV7-9 and TRBJ1-5; D perhaps matches TRBD1 (6 bases). The V and J ends lost 4 bases and 1 base respectively, with 8 bases between them. Germline values: CDR1 SEHNR, CDR2 FQNEAQ (reference sequence). CDR3 size: 14 residues.

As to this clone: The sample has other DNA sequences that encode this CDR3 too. CDR3 sequence: CASSGTGGNQPQHF. CDR3 bases: TGTGCCAGCAGTGGGACAGGGGGCAATCAGCCCCAGCATTTT. The chain combines TRBV2 with TRBJ1-5; 9 bases line up with TRBD1. Germline V gene data show CDR1 as SNHLY and CDR2 as FYNNEI. This CDR3 spans 14 amino acids. J was trimmed by 2 bases and V by 4 bases; bases with no gene match: 0.

CDR3 DNA: TGTGCCAGCAGTGATCCTACGACAGGGAATAATTCACCCCTCCACTTT. Translating gives CASSDPTTGNNSPLHF. The chain links TRBV25-1 to TRBJ1-6; 7 positions agree with TRBD1. Germline V gives CDR1 MGHDK, CDR2 SYGVNS. The trim removed 3 bases at V and 5 bases at J, leaving 7 bases unmatched. The CDR3 loop spans 16 amino acids.

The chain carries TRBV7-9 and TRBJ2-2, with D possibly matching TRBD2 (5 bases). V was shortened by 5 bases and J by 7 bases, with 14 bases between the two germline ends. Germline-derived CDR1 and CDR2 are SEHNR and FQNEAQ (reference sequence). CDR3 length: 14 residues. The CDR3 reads CASSQAARDGELFF. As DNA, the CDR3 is TGTGCCAGCAGCCAAGCGGCGAGGGACGGGGAGCTGTTTTTT.

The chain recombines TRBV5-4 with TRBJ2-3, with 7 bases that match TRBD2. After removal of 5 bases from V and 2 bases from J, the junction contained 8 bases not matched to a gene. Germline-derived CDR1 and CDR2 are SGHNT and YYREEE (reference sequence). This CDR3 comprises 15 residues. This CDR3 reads CASRRGLVPTDTQYF. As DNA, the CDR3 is TGTGCCAGCAGACGCGGACTAGTCCCCACAGATACGCAGTATTTT.

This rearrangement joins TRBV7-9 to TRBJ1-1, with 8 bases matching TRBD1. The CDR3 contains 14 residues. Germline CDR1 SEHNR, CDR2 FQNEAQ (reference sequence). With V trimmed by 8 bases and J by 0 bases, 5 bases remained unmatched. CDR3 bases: TGTGCCAGCTTCGGGGACAGGATGAACACTGAAGCTTTCTTT. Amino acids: CASFGDRMNTEAFF.

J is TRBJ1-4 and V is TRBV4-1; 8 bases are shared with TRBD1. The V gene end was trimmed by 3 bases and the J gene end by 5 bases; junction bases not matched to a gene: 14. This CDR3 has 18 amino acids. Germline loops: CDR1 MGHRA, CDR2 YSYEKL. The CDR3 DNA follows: TGCGCCAGCAGCCACTGGACAGGGAGGTCGGGGCCGAATGAAAAACTGTTTTTT. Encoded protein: CASSHWTGRSGPNEKLFF.